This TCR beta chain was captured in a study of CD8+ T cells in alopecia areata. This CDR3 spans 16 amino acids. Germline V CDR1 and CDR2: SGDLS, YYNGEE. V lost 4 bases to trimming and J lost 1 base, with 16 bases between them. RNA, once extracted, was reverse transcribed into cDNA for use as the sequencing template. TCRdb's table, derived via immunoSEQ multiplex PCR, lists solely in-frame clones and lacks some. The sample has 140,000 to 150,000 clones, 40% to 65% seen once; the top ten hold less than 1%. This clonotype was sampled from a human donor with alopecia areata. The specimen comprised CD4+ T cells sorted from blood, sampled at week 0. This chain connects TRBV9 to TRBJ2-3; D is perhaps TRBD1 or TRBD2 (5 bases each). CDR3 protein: CASSIRLGVGTDTQYF. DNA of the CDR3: TGTGCCAGCAGCATCCGACTGGGGGTTGGCACAGATACGCAGTATTTT.